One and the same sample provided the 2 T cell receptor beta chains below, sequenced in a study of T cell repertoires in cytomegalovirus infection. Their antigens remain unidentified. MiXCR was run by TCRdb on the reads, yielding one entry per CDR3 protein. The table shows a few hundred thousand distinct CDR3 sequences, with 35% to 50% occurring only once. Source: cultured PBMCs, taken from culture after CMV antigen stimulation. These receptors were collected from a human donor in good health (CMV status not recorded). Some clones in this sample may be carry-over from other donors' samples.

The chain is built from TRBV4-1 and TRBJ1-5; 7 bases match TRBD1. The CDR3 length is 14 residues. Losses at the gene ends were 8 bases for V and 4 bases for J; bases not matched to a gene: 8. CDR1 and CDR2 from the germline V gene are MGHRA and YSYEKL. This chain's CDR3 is CASAGTDRNQPQHF. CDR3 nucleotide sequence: TGCGCCAGCGCCGGGACAGACAGAAATCAGCCCCAGCATTTT.

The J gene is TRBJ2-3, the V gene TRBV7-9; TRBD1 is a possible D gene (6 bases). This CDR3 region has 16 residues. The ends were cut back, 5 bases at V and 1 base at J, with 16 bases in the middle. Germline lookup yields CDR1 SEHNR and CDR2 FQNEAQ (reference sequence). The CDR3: CASSPPGTRRTDTQYF. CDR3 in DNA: TGTGCCAGCAGCCCCCCCGGGACACGCCGCACAGATACGCAGTATTTT.